Sequencing of this TCR beta chain was carried out in a study of human T cells and chemical hapten exposure (dated by TCRdb to 2020 to 2023). About the full investigation: For sensitization, 2% DPC in acetone was applied to a roughly 2 cm by roughly 2 cm area of upper inner arm skin. Patients additionally received weekly therapeutic DPC doses to the scalp throughout the roughly 25-week study period. Patch tests used Finn chambers with 0.01% DPC on the upper back, scored after 6 days by International Contact Dermatitis Research Group standards. In alopecia patients, the study followed how the peripheral blood TCR repertoire changed in vivo over primary and secondary sensitization to diphenylcyclopropenone (DPC), a hapten. For TCR sequencing, blood came from 25 to 35 alopecia patients at anywhere from one to four time points (pre-sensitization, 2, 6 and 24 weeks). Libraries were pooled for sequencing, and per-sample TCR yields varied mainly because of small differences in library volumes within the pool. Blood was sampled from patients pre-sensitization (week 0) and at 2, 6 and about 24 weeks after DPC sensitization. Most of the patients in the cohort were female, and the cohort covered alopecia areata with under or over 50% scalp involvement, alopecia totalis and alopecia universalis.

Libraries were constructed by RACE. Sequenced using a NextSeq 500. During library preparation, unique molecular identifiers were attached to individual cDNA molecules so that TCRs could be counted in a quantitative, reproducible way. From each blood RNA sample, both TCR alpha and TCR beta chains were sequenced. In the authors' own workflow: Samples had a median of roughly 99,000 TCRs, with a range from roughly 20,000 to 690,600. The Decombinator software suite was used to annotate V, J and CDR3 in the TCR reads. For PS versus PT1 abundance plots, all samples were subsampled to the same number of TCRs (28,000). Expanded TCRs were defined as absent before sensitization and observed at least eight times at the 2-week time point. Starting from the raw public reads, TCRdb applied fastp trimming at Q25, assembled clones with MiXCR and retained in-frame beta chains. Duplicate CDR3 protein sequences are folded into a single record with the most common DNA and genes. The authors' filters were not applied to this entry. The table for this sample lists approximately 92,000 distinct CDR3 sequences; 11% of them were counted only once. Jointly, the top ten make up approximately 3.4% of the sample.

At the junction V is shortened by 4 bases and J by 0 bases, with 18 bases in between. CDR1 and CDR2 were assigned from the germline V gene as SGDLS and YYNGEE. From the cysteine through the phenylalanine, the CDR3 covers 17 amino acids. The kept DNA is CDR3 alone, 51 bases in frame from the first base. Study-wide conclusions, independent of this receptor: Alopecia, a presumed autoimmune disease, was present in all patients, so the immune response of the patients might differ from that of healthy individuals. Repeated subsampling changed both the strength of the expansion versus patch-test correlation and the threshold at which the correlation became significant. Significantly more large CDR3 similarity clusters were formed by expanded TCRs than by pre-sensitization or healthy control sets, consistent with antigen-driven responses. No change with DPC sensitization was found in the number of TCRs above 1 in 1000 frequency, and no evidence of global repertoire structure alterations was found. A positive correlation was found between the number of PT1 expanded TCRs and patch test score, with significance reached at thresholds 8, 16 and 32 but not 4.

This clonotype was detected only a few times. Its antigen remains unidentified. No per-base quality is available; no much larger clone lies one base away. This specimen's time point label, per the study, means: patch test 2, 6 weeks after DPC sensitization. The treatment or condition label, as the study defines it: therapeutic diphenylcyclopropenone sensitization with weekly scalp DPC. At each patch-test visit, blood was drawn before the patch test was applied. To be eligible, patients had to be aged 18 to 70, diagnosed with alopecia and judged suitable for DPC therapy, while pregnant patients were excluded. Total RNA was isolated from unfractionated whole blood collected in Tempus Blood RNA tubes.

The V gene is TRBV9 and the J gene is TRBJ2-3; the D match is possibly TRBD1 or TRBD2, with 6 bases aligned in each. This TCR was recovered from a woman in her thirties or forties with alopecia areata. Some clones in this sample may be carry-over from other donors' samples. This sample comprised whole blood, obtained in connection with sensitization to the hapten diphenylcyclopropenone (DPC). The DNA reads TGTGCCAGCAGCCATGCTACAGGGACTGCTAGCACAGATACGCAGTATTTT. Its protein is CASSHATGTASTDTQYF.